This T cell receptor (beta chain) was identified in a study of blood T cell repertoires in COVID-19. About the study: The samples span acute and convalescent COVID-19 from the United States, Italy and Spain.

This CDR3 has 11 amino acids. V lost 7 bases to trimming and J lost 6 bases, with 7 bases between them. Germline V gene sequence: CDR1 MDHEN, CDR2 SYDVKM. Some clones are missing from TCRdb's copy, which holds only in-frame ones; the method was immunoSEQ multiplex PCR. The data show around 140,000 clones, with over 75% seen just once and about 2% held by the top ten. The chain has TRBV28 and TRBJ2-1; D remains ambiguous. The sequenced material came from peripheral blood. This TCR was sampled from a man between 70 and 80 years old with active COVID-19. This CDR3 reads CASINSNEQFF. As DNA, the CDR3 is TGTGCCAGCATCAACAGCAATGAGCAGTTCTTC. Filled out from reference TRBV28 and TRBJ2-1, the complete variable domain reads DVKVTQSSRYLVKRTGEKVFLECVQDMDHENMFWYRQDPGLGLRLIYFSYDVKMKEKGDIPEGYSVSREKKERFSLILESASTNQTSMYLCASINSNEQFFGPGTRLTVL.